Sequencing of this T cell receptor (beta chain) was carried out in a study of cytomegalovirus exposure and HLA in healthy donors. The study, taken as a whole, reports: At a 0.05 false discovery rate, a later analysis found over 15,000 TCR beta sequences to be associated with HLA alleles. For presence/absence analyses, sequencing depth was assumed to be roughly uniform across donors. Sequences of the TCR beta chain were said to predict the HLA-A and HLA-B alleles of most subjects accurately.

Germline lookup yields CDR1 MDHEN and CDR2 SYDVKM. V lost 2 bases and J lost 6; bases outside the gene matches: 4. The CDR3 loop spans 15 amino acids. This clone was counted a single time. What it binds is not known. Use of 60 Vbeta and 13 Jbeta primers characterized the PCR. Here immunoSEQ multiplex PCR was the method, and the copy in TCRdb shows in-frame clones only, minus some. The sample lists roughly 100,000 clones, roughly 80% occurring once. The chain links TRBV28 to TRBJ1-4; 9 nucleotides line up with TRBD1. Sequences were obtained from PBMCs. The receptor was isolated from a woman aged 35 to 49 in good health and CMV-seropositive. The DNA of the CDR3 is TGTGCCAGCAGTTTAATAGGGACAGGGTATGAAAAACTGTTTTTT. Residues: CASSLIGTGYEKLFF.